These T cell receptor beta chains were read from a single sample in a study of cytomegalovirus exposure and HLA in healthy donors. TCRdb's copy holds only in-frame clones and misses some; the assay was immunoSEQ multiplex PCR. Among more than 95,000 clones listed, around four fifths were seen once. The sequenced material came from PBMCs. Source of these receptors: a woman aged 40 to 50 in good health and CMV-seronegative. The CDR3 runs from the conserved cysteine through the conserved F or W. A D gene is named only where the DNA matches it firmly. Some rows have no size entry. The others give once, few or many, or a class for an expanded clone.

TRBV5-1	-	TRBJ2-5	15	-	TGCGCCAGCACGGGTCCCCCTAGTACAGGAGAGACCCAGTACTTC	CASTGPPSTGETQYF
TRBV2	once	TRBJ2-7	13	-	TGTGCCAGCAGTGAACAAGAAGGGGACGAGCAGTACTTC	CASSEQEGDEQYF
TRBV7-3	-	TRBJ2-1	13	TRBD1	TGTGCCAGCAGCCCTCAGAGACAGGGGGCAGTGTTCTTC	CASSPQRQGAVFF
TRBV27	-	TRBJ1-5	14	TRBD1	TGTGCCAGCAGTTCCCGACAGGGCCATCAGCCCCAGCATTTT	CASSSRQGHQPQHF
TRBV4-1	-	TRBJ1-2	14	TRBD1	TGCGCCAGCAGCCATCTCGGGACAGAAGATGGCTACACCTTC	CASSHLGTEDGYTF
TRBV6-6	-	TRBJ2-7	12	-	TGTGCCAGCAGTTACTTTTTTCGTTGGCAGTACTTC	CASSYFFRWQYF
TRBV28	few	TRBJ1-4	15	-	TGTGCCAGCAGCCAAACGGGGGGGTTGATGGAAAAACTGTTTTTT	CASSQTGGLMEKLFF
TRBV11-1	-	TRBJ2-7	14	TRBD1	TGTGCCAGCAGCCTCGACAGGGTGACCTACGAGCAGTACTTC	CASSLDRVTYEQYF
TRBV4-3	few	TRBJ1-3	17	-	TGCGCCAGCAGCCAGCACTCGACAGCGAACTCTGGAAACACCATATATTTT	CASSQHSTANSGNTIYF
TRBV2	-	TRBJ1-6	13	-	TGTGCCAGCGGTCGGGCCTATAATTCACCCCTCCACTTT	CASGRAYNSPLHF
TRBV25-1	-	TRBJ1-1	17	-	TGTGCCAGCAGTGAATATCAGTTGGGGGGTTTGAACACTGAAGCTTTCTTT	CASSEYQLGGLNTEAFF
TRBV4-2	-	TRBJ2-4	15	-	TGTGCCAGCAGCCCTCCAACGGGATCCAAAAACATTCAGTACTTC	CASSPPTGSKNIQYF
TRBV7-6	-	TRBJ2-7	13	-	TGTGCCAGCAGCCAGACTACTCGGTTGGGGCAGTACTTC	CASSQTTRLGQYF
TRBV28	-	TRBJ1-3	15	TRBD1	TGTGCCAGCAACCCAGGGGGCTTCTCTGGAAACACCATATATTTT	CASNPGGFSGNTIYF
TRBV5-4	-	TRBJ2-5	16	TRBD2	TGTGCCAGCAGCTTGGGTGGGACTAGCCCTGGGGAGACCCAGTACTTC	CASSLGGTSPGETQYF
TRBV6-4	few	TRBJ2-1	16	TRBD2	TGTGCCAGCAGTGACTCATCGAAGCGGGAGGGTTATGAGCAGTTCTTC	CASSDSSKREGYEQFF
TRBV6-5	-	TRBJ2-7	14	-	TGTGCCAGCAGGCCCGTTGGGGCTTCCTACGAGCAGTACTTC	CASRPVGASYEQYF
TRBV5-6	-	TRBJ1-1	13	-	TGTGCCAGCAGCTTGGTGTCTGACACTGAAGCTTTCTTT	CASSLVSDTEAFF
TRBV4-3	-	TRBJ2-7	16	-	TGCGCCAGCAGCCAAGATCGAGAACTTACCTTCTACGAGCAGTACTTC	CASSQDRELTFYEQYF
TRBV11-3	-	TRBJ2-3	13	-	TGTGCCAGCAGCTTAGATGAGGTGGATACGCAGTATTTT	CASSLDEVDTQYF
TRBV6-5	-	TRBJ1-6	15	-	TGTGCCAGTAGGCAGGACAGAAATTATAATTCACCCCTCCACTTT	CASRQDRNYNSPLHF